This entry is about one TCR beta chain. Its antigen is undetermined. The data derive from a study of graft-versus-host responses after intestinal transplantation. Findings and limits, study-wide: Analysis identified GvH clones in recipient marrow, with some appearing first in ileum or blood.

Produced via immunoSEQ multiplex PCR; TCRdb's table is partial and in-frame only. The sample includes about 40,000 clones, about 90% of them seen just once. The specimen was PBMCs, collected 300 to 320 days after intestinal transplant. The receptor was derived from a human patient who received an intestinal transplant, so some T cells may come from the graft donor.

The CDR3 DNA follows: TGCGCCAGCAGCTTAACCCCGGGACAGGGTTCCACCGGGGAGCTGTTTTTT. Protein: CASSLTPGQGSTGELFF. The chain combines TRBV5-1 with TRBJ2-2; 9 nucleotides align to TRBD1. The V segment lost 2 bases and the J segment 4 bases; nucleotides outside the gene matches: 9. The CDR3 extends over 17 amino acids. Germline V gene lookup returns CDR1 SGHRS and CDR2 YFSETQ.